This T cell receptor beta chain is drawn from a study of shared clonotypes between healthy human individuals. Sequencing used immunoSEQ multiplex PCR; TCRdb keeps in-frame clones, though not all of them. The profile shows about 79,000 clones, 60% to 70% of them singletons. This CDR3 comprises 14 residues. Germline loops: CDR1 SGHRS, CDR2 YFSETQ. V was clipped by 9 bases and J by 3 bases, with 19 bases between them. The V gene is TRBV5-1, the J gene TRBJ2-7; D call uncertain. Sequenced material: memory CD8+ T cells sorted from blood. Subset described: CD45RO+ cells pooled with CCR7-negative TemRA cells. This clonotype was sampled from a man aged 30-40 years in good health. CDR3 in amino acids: CATPVAKDGYEQYF. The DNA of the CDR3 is TGCGCCACCCCCGTAGCTAAAGATGGCTACGAGCAGTACTTC.